This TCR beta chain was captured by sequencing in a study of shared clonotypes between healthy human individuals. V dropped 5 bases and J dropped 9; count of bases not matched to a gene: 14. Germline V CDR1 and CDR2: SNHLY, FYNNEI. CDR3 length: 16 residues. CD45RO-negative, CCR7-selected cells formed the naive CD8 fraction, which excluded terminally differentiated effector memory CD45RA+ cells. Assay: immunoSEQ multiplex PCR; the TCRdb copy retains only in-frame clones and omits some. The sample has around 610,000 clones, 95% to 97% seen once; the top ten hold 0.095% to 0.13%. The V and J genes are TRBV2 and TRBJ2-1; the match to TRBD1 covers 9 bases. This TCR derives from a woman in her twenties or thirties in good health. Sequenced sample: naive CD8+ T cells sorted from blood. As DNA, the CDR3 is TGTGCCAGCAGTTCAGTTCCGGGACAGGGTGAGGTTGAGCAGTTCTTC. Protein product: CASSSVPGQGEVEQFF.